At least ten counts were recorded for the clone carrying this T cell receptor (beta chain). As yet, its antigen is unknown. The source of the sample is a study of T cells in Graves' hyperthyroidism and ophthalmopathy. Germline V lookup: CDR1 DFQATT, CDR2 SNEGSKA (reference sequence). The CDR3 sequence is 12 residues long. The V and J ends lost 3 bases and 5 bases, in that order; junction bases with no gene match: 4. The study's findings and limits: Ophthalmopathy and stable hyperthyroidism were told apart by a 13 V-J model.

The source material, RNA transcripts, was used to amplify TCR beta CDR3 regions. During a first-round RT-PCR of the TCR CDR3, the HTBI primer set was used. TCRdb analysed the multiplex PCR reads with MiXCR anew, one entry per CDR3 protein. The sample consists of 600,000 to 850,000 distinct CDR3 sequences, about 17% of them appearing once. The sequenced sample was blood. The chain couples TRBV20-1 to TRBJ2-7; 7 nucleotides align to TRBD2. This clonotype was sampled from a woman aged 45 to 65 with Graves' hyperthyroidism that later progressed to Graves' ophthalmopathy. The CDR3 loop reads CSASRGVNEQYF. The CDR3 region has the DNA TGCAGTGCTAGTCGGGGGGTGAACGAGCAGTACTTC.